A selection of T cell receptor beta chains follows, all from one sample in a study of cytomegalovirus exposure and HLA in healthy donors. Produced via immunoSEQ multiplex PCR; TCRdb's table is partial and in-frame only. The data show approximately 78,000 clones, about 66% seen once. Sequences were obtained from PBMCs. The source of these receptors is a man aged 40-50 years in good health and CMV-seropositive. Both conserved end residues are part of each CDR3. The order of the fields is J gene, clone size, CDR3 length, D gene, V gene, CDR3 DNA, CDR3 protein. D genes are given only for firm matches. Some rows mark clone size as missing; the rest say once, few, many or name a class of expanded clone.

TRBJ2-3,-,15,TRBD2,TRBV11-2,TGTGCCAGCAGCCGTAGCGGGGGAAGCACAGATACGCAGTATTTT,CASSRSGGSTDTQYF
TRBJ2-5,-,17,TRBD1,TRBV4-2,TGTGCCAGCAGCCAAGGAGGGGCCCGGACAGGGGAAGAGACCCAGTACTTC,CASSQGGARTGEETQYF
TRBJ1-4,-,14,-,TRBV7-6,TGTGCCAGCACCCCTCTTGCAACTAATGAAAAACTGTTTTTT,CASTPLATNEKLFF
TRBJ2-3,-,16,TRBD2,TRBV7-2,TGTGCCAGCAGTTCATCAGCGGGGGGGTTTACAGATACGCAGTATTTT,CASSSSAGGFTDTQYF
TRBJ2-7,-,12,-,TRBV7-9,TGTGCCAGCAGCGCCAGAACCTACGAGCAGTACTTC,CASSARTYEQYF
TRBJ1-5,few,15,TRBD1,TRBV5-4,TGTGCCAGCAGCTTGGATCAGGGGGCTGCTCAGCCCCAGCATTTT,CASSLDQGAAQPQHF
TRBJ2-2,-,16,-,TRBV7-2,TGTGCCAGCAGCTTTGTTTCGGGGTCTCACACCGGGGAGCTGTTTTTT,CASSFVSGSHTGELFF
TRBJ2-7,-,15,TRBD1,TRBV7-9,TGTGCCAGCAGCCTCCGGGACAGGGGGCCCTACGAGCAGTACTTC,CASSLRDRGPYEQYF
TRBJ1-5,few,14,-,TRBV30,TGTGCCTGGAGTGCCCAGATGGGGGGTCAGCCCCAGCATTTT,CAWSAQMGGQPQHF
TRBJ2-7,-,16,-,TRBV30,TGTGCCTGGAGTGTGCGCTTAGGGGGTTTGTCCTACGAGCAGTACTTC,CAWSVRLGGLSYEQYF
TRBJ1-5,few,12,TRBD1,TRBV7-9,TGTGCCAGCAGCTCCAGGGGGGAGCCCCAGCATTTT,CASSSRGEPQHF
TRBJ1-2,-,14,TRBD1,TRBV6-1,TGTGCCAGCAGGGGGGGACAGCTTAACTATGGCTACACCTTC,CASRGGQLNYGYTF
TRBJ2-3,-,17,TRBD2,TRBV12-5,TGTGCTAGTGGTTTGCCAGGGGTAGTCGGGGGGGCAGATACGCAGTATTTT,CASGLPGVVGGADTQYF
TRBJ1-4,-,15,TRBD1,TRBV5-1,TGCGCCAGCAGACCTCTGGACAGGGAAATGGAAAAACTGTTTTTT,CASRPLDREMEKLFF
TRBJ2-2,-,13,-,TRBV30,TGTGCCTGGAGTGTACACGGGACCGGGGAGCTGTTTTTT,CAWSVHGTGELFF
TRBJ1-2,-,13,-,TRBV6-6,TGTGCCAGCAGTTACTTTCAGGGCCATGGCTACACCTTC,CASSYFQGHGYTF
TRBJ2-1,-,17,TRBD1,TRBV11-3,TGTGCCAGCAGCTTAGATTGGGACAGGGTCGCGAACAATGAGCAGTTCTTC,CASSLDWDRVANNEQFF
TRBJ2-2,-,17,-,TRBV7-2,TGTGCCAGCAGCTTAGACTGGCGGGGTGTTATCACCGGGGAGCTGTTTTTT,CASSLDWRGVITGELFF
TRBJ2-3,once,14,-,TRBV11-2,TGTGCCAGCAGCTCCCCCCGCGGTTACGATACGCAGTATTTT,CASSSPRGYDTQYF
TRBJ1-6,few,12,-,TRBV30,TGTGCCTGGATGGAGGGGTCTTCACCCCTCCACTTT,CAWMEGSSPLHF
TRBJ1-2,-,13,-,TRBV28,TGTGCCAGCAGTGGCGGGTCCCACTATGGCTACACCTTC,CASSGGSHYGYTF
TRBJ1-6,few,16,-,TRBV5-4,TGTGCCAGCAGCGCCCGGGACACCGGCTCGGGGTCACCCCTCCACTTT,CASSARDTGSGSPLHF
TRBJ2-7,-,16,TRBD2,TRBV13,TGTGCCAGCAGCTGGACTAGCGGGGGGAAACTCTACGAGCAGTACTTC,CASSWTSGGKLYEQYF
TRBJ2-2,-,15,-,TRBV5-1,TGCGCCAGCAGCTTGTTCAGTTCGAACACCGGGGAGCTGTTTTTT,CASSLFSSNTGELFF
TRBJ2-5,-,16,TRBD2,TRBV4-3,TGCGCCAGCAGCCAAGATGGCCTAGCGGGGGTTAAGACCCAGTACTTC,CASSQDGLAGVKTQYF